Following are 14 T cell receptor beta chains from one sample sequenced in a study of cytomegalovirus exposure and HLA in healthy donors. Use of 60 Vbeta and 13 Jbeta primers characterized the PCR. Assay: immunoSEQ multiplex PCR; the TCRdb copy retains only in-frame clones and omits some. The sample holds 150,000 to 200,000 clones, more than 65% seen once. Material for sequencing was PBMCs. The receptors derive from a girl aged 5 to 17 in good health and CMV-seropositive.

This CDR3 is CASSPDRVQQNSPLHF. CDR3 in DNA: TGTGCCAGCTCACCGGACAGGGTTCAGCAGAATTCACCCCTCCACTTT. The rearrangement uses TRBV18 and TRBJ1-6, with 8 nucleotides matching TRBD1. Germline CDR1 and CDR2: KGHSH and LQKENI. This CDR3 comprises 16 residues. V trimming: 3 bases; J trimming: 7 bases; junction bases outside the gene matches: 8.

The V and J genes are TRBV30 and TRBJ1-4; D perhaps matches TRBD1 (5 bases). This CDR3 region has 11 residues. Trimming removed 5 bases at V and 8 bases at J, with 9 bases between. In germline, CDR1 is GTSNPN, CDR2 SVGIG (reference sequence). In DNA form, the CDR3 reads TGTGCCTGGGGGGGGGTGGAAAAACTGTTTTTT. It translates to CAWGGVEKLFF. The full variable domain, rest sourced from reference TRBV30 and TRBJ1-4, is SQTIHQWPATLVQPVGSPLSLECTVEGTSNPNLYWYRQAAGRGLQLLFYSVGIGQISSEVPQNLSASRPQDRQFILSSKKLLLSDSGFYLCAWGGVEKLFFGSGTQLSVL.

This rearrangement joins TRBV11-2 to TRBJ2-1; 7 bases are a match to TRBD2. V gave up 1 base and J gave up 2 bases; unmatched junction bases: 2. Germline V gene data show CDR1 as SGHAT and CDR2 as FQNNGV. This CDR3 has 15 residues. CDR3 residues: CASSLAGTTYNEQFF. The CDR3, as DNA: TGTGCCAGCAGCTTAGCCGGGACTACCTACAATGAGCAGTTCTTC. The full variable domain, in which reference TRBV11-2 and TRBJ2-1 provide the parts outside the CDR3, is EAGVAQSPRYKIIEKRQSVAFWCNPISGHATLYWYQQILGQGPKLLIQFQNNGVVDDSQLPKDRFSAERLKGVDSTLKIQPAKLEDSAVYLCASSLAGTTYNEQFFGPGTRLTVL.

The chain couples TRBV13 to TRBJ2-7, with D perhaps TRBD1 (6 bases). Trimming shortened V by 6 bases and J by 6 bases, and 15 bases separated the two germline ends. This CDR3 is built from 13 residues. Germline assignment: CDR1 PRHDT and CDR2 FYEKMQ (reference sequence). In DNA, the CDR3 is TGTGCCAGCAGTTCAAGGGGGTCGGGCGAGCAGTACTTC. Amino acids: CASSSRGSGEQYF.

This chain links TRBV7-2 with TRBJ1-2; D might be TRBD1 (6 bases). CDR1 is SGHTA, CDR2 FQGNSA, per germline. The germline V and J ends were trimmed by 7 bases and 3 bases, with 15 bases remaining between them. The CDR3 covers 14 residues. The DNA for the CDR3 is TGTGCCAGCACGAAGGACAGAAGTTACTATGGCTACACCTTC. Translation gives CASTKDRSYYGYTF.

The chain links TRBV18 to TRBJ1-1; D is perhaps TRBD1 (6 bases). V was trimmed by 5 bases and J by 6 bases, leaving 10 bases between them. The CDR3 spans 12 residues. Per the germline V gene, CDR1 is KGHSH and CDR2 is LQKENI. The CDR3 reads CASSKGGAEAFF. The CDR3 DNA reads TGTGCCAGCTCAAAGGGGGGGGCTGAAGCTTTCTTT. Filled out from reference TRBV18 and TRBJ1-1, the complete variable domain reads NAGVMQNPRHLVRRRGQEARLRCSPMKGHSHVYWYRQLPEEGLKFMVYLQKENIIDESGMPKERFSAEFPKEGPSILRIQQVVRGDSAAYFCASSKGGAEAFFGQGTRLTVV.

The rearrangement uses TRBV7-6 and TRBJ1-1; D is ambiguous. From germline, CDR1 is SGHVS and CDR2 FNYEAQ. Trimming shortened V by 0 bases and J by 5 bases, and 10 bases separated the two germline ends. This CDR3 contains 14 residues. The DNA for the CDR3 is TGTGCCAGCAGCTTAGCCTCTGGCGGGACTGAAGCTTTCTTT. Residues: CASSLASGGTEAFF.

The V and J genes are TRBV4-3 and TRBJ2-7; D is perhaps TRBD1 (7 bases). CDR3 length equals 15 residues. Deletions cut 0 bases from V and 3 bases from J, with 12 bases between. CDR1 is LGHNA, CDR2 YSLEER, per germline. CDR3 nucleotides: TGCGCCAGCAGCCAAGACCCAGGGGGGAGCTACGAGCAGTACTTC. It translates to CASSQDPGGSYEQYF.

This chain connects TRBV23-1 to TRBJ2-3; D might be TRBD1 (6 bases). TRBV23-1 is filed as an ORF, its function uncertain. The CDR3 length is 17 residues. V was shortened by 3 bases and J by 6 bases, with 22 bases between the two germline ends. For the CDR3, the DNA is TGCGCCAGCAGTCATCTGCCAGGGGACCCGTCAGAGGATACGCAGTATTTT. Protein product: CASSHLPGDPSEDTQYF.

This chain connects TRBV6-6 to TRBJ2-2; D call uncertain. The ends were cut back, 6 bases at V and 4 bases at J, with 12 bases in the middle. From germline, CDR1 is MNHNY and CDR2 SVGAGI (reference sequence). The CDR3 runs 14 residues. CDR3 loop: CASRVESGTGELFF. The CDR3, as DNA: TGTGCCAGCAGGGTCGAGTCGGGCACCGGGGAGCTGTTTTTT.

The chain has TRBV14 and TRBJ2-1; TRBD2 matches 11 bases. V shed 1 base, J shed 8 bases, and the junction held 4 bases outside the gene matches. This CDR3 comprises 15 residues. CDR1 SGHDN and CDR2 FVKESK come from the germline V gene. The CDR3 DNA sequence: TGTGCCAGCAGCCAAGGACTAGCGGGGATTTATGAGCAGTTCTTC. As protein: CASSQGLAGIYEQFF. Variable domain in full (rest from reference TRBV14 and TRBJ2-1): EAGVTQFPSHSVIEKGQTVTLRCDPISGHDNLYWYRRVMGKEIKFLLHFVKESKQDESGMPNNRFLAERTGGTYSTLKVQPAELEDSGVYFCASSQGLAGIYEQFFGPGTRLTVL.

The V and J genes are TRBV6-4 and TRBJ1-1; 8 nucleotides match TRBD1. The length of the CDR3 is 15 residues. Per germline, CDR1 MRHNA and CDR2 SNTAGT. Germline trimming cut 6 bases from V and 4 bases from J; bases unmatched to any gene: 10. The CDR3 DNA is TGTGCCAGCAGGGGCGGGCGGCAGGGGGCCACTGAAGCTTTCTTT. Protein product: CASRGGRQGATEAFF.

The chain uses TRBV7-6 and TRBJ2-3; D is perhaps TRBD2 (6 bases). Trimming pared 0 bases from V and 5 bases from J, leaving 9 bases between. This CDR3 has 14 amino acids. Germline V gives CDR1 SGHVS, CDR2 FNYEAQ. CDR3: CASSLAGGLDTQYF. Written as DNA, the CDR3 is TGTGCCAGCAGCTTAGCGGGGGGTTTAGATACGCAGTATTTT.

The chain joins TRBV6-5 to TRBJ2-7; tentatively, D is TRBD2 (7 bases). Germline V lookup: CDR1 MNHEY, CDR2 SVGAGI. V was cut by 2 bases and J by 8 bases, with 19 bases left in between. This CDR3 comprises 15 residues. CDR3 nucleotide sequence: TGTGCCAGCAGTTACCGGGGGGCCCCAGTGGAACAGCAGTACTTC. Its protein product is CASSYRGAPVEQQYF.